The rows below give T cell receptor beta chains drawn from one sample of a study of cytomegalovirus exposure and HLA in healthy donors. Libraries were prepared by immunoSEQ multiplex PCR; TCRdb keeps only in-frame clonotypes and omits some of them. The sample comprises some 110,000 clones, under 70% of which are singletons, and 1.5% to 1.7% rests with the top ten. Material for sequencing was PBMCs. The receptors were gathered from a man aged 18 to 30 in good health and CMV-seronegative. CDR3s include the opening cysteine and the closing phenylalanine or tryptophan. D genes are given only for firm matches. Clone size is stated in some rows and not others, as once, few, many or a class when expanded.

cdr3_aa: CASRGGNPPYEQYF; cdr3_nt: TGTGCCAGCAGGGGGGGAAACCCTCCTTACGAGCAGTACTTC; clone_size: NA; v_call: TRBV7-9; j_call: TRBJ2-7; d_call: NA
cdr3_aa: CASSLNGSGGETQYF; cdr3_nt: TGTGCCAGCAGCTTAAATGGGTCAGGGGGGGAGACCCAGTACTTC; clone_size: NA; v_call: TRBV7-2; j_call: TRBJ2-5; d_call: NA
cdr3_aa: CASSRGTEAFF; cdr3_nt: TGTGCCAGCAGCAGGGGTACTGAAGCTTTCTTT; clone_size: NA; v_call: TRBV27; j_call: TRBJ1-1; d_call: NA
cdr3_aa: CASNVRTGGFDTEAFF; cdr3_nt: TGTGCCAGCAATGTTCGGACAGGGGGCTTCGACACTGAAGCTTTCTTT; clone_size: NA; v_call: TRBV28; j_call: TRBJ1-1; d_call: TRBD1
cdr3_aa: CASSLVVQGGGYTF; cdr3_nt: TGTGCCAGCAGCTTAGTGGTCCAGGGTGGAGGCTACACCTTC; clone_size: NA; v_call: TRBV7-2; j_call: TRBJ1-2; d_call: NA
cdr3_aa: CASSPKQGTGSALYGYTF; cdr3_nt: TGTGCCAGCTCACCCAAACAGGGTACAGGATCCGCTCTCTATGGCTACACCTTC; clone_size: NA; v_call: TRBV18; j_call: TRBJ1-2; d_call: NA
cdr3_aa: CASSEMRSGANVLTF; cdr3_nt: TGTGCCAGCAGTGAAATGCGTTCTGGGGCCAACGTCCTAACTTTC; clone_size: NA; v_call: TRBV2; j_call: TRBJ2-6; d_call: NA
cdr3_aa: CASSMGLAETQYF; cdr3_nt: TGTGCCAGTAGTATGGGACTAGCGGAGACCCAGTACTTC; clone_size: NA; v_call: TRBV19; j_call: TRBJ2-5; d_call: TRBD2
cdr3_aa: CATTKRGGIGETQYF; cdr3_nt: TGTGCCACCACCAAGAGGGGAGGGATTGGGGAGACCCAGTACTTC; clone_size: NA; v_call: TRBV28; j_call: TRBJ2-5; d_call: TRBD2
cdr3_aa: CASSRGQRNQPQHF; cdr3_nt: TGTGCCAGCAGCAGGGGACAGCGCAATCAGCCCCAGCATTTT; clone_size: NA; v_call: TRBV27; j_call: TRBJ1-5; d_call: TRBD1
cdr3_aa: CASSQETRRVEEKLFF; cdr3_nt: TGCGCCAGCAGTCAAGAAACCAGGCGAGTTGAGGAAAAACTGTTTTTT; clone_size: NA; v_call: TRBV23-1; j_call: TRBJ1-4; d_call: NA
cdr3_aa: CASEGGGYTF; cdr3_nt: TGTGCCAGCGAAGGGGGCGGCTACACCTTC; clone_size: NA; v_call: TRBV28; j_call: TRBJ1-2; d_call: TRBD1
cdr3_aa: CASTQRGGTTDTQYF; cdr3_nt: TGTGCCAGCACCCAGCGGGGGGGTACCACAGATACGCAGTATTTT; clone_size: NA; v_call: TRBV9; j_call: TRBJ2-3; d_call: TRBD2
cdr3_aa: CASTDYPSTGELFF; cdr3_nt: TGTGCCAGTACGGACTACCCGTCGACCGGGGAGCTGTTTTTT; clone_size: few; v_call: TRBV19; j_call: TRBJ2-2; d_call: NA
cdr3_aa: CASLGSFSNEQYF; cdr3_nt: TGTGCCAGCCTGGGCAGTTTTTCCAACGAGCAGTACTTC; clone_size: NA; v_call: TRBV19; j_call: TRBJ2-7; d_call: NA
cdr3_aa: CASSLLDLLTGVRIRAFF; cdr3_nt: TGTGCCAGCAGCCTTTTAGACCTCCTTACAGGGGTGCGAATAAGAGCTTTCTTT; clone_size: NA; v_call: TRBV7-9; j_call: TRBJ1-1; d_call: TRBD1
cdr3_aa: CSSSLQGGDGYTF; cdr3_nt: TGTTCCAGCAGCTTACAGGGAGGGGATGGCTACACCTTC; clone_size: NA; v_call: TRBV7-9; j_call: TRBJ1-2; d_call: NA
cdr3_aa: CSVEEGTSFPNEQFF; cdr3_nt: TGCAGCGTTGAAGAAGGGACTAGCTTTCCCAATGAGCAGTTCTTC; clone_size: NA; v_call: TRBV29-1; j_call: TRBJ2-1; d_call: TRBD2
cdr3_aa: CASSPQLAGRNTDTQYF; cdr3_nt: TGTGCCAGCAGTCCCCAATTAGCGGGGAGAAACACAGATACGCAGTATTTT; clone_size: NA; v_call: TRBV28; j_call: TRBJ2-3; d_call: TRBD2
cdr3_aa: CASSLLSSQYF; cdr3_nt: TGTGCCAGCAGCTTACTAAGTTCGCAGTACTTC; clone_size: NA; v_call: TRBV7-9; j_call: TRBJ2-5; d_call: NA
cdr3_aa: CASSQDSGAYEQYF; cdr3_nt: TGTGCCAGCAGCCAAGATTCGGGAGCCTACGAGCAGTACTTC; clone_size: NA; v_call: TRBV4-2; j_call: TRBJ2-7; d_call: NA
cdr3_aa: CASSHRTSGTDTQYF; cdr3_nt: TGTGCCAGCAGCCACCGGACTAGCGGGACAGATACGCAGTATTTT; clone_size: NA; v_call: TRBV7-2; j_call: TRBJ2-3; d_call: TRBD2
cdr3_aa: CASSPITGGYTF; cdr3_nt: TGCGCCAGCAGCCCCATAACTGGTGGCTACACCTTC; clone_size: NA; v_call: TRBV5-1; j_call: TRBJ1-2; d_call: NA
cdr3_aa: CAWRGTINEKLFF; cdr3_nt: TGTGCCTGGAGGGGGACAATAAATGAAAAACTGTTTTTT; clone_size: NA; v_call: TRBV30; j_call: TRBJ1-4; d_call: NA
cdr3_aa: CASSGPGQSRGYTEAFF; cdr3_nt: TGTGCCAGCAGTGGTCCGGGACAGTCTCGGGGGTACACTGAAGCTTTCTTT; clone_size: NA; v_call: TRBV25-1; j_call: TRBJ1-1; d_call: TRBD1
cdr3_aa: CASRDWTGSSYNEQFF; cdr3_nt: TGTGCCAGCAGAGATTGGACAGGAAGCTCCTACAATGAGCAGTTCTTC; clone_size: NA; v_call: TRBV7-9; j_call: TRBJ2-1; d_call: TRBD1
cdr3_aa: CAWNRDTYEQYF; cdr3_nt: TGTGCCTGGAACAGGGACACCTACGAGCAGTACTTC; clone_size: few; v_call: TRBV30; j_call: TRBJ2-7; d_call: NA
cdr3_aa: CASVSGYTRQETQYF; cdr3_nt: TGTGCCAGCGTCAGCGGGTACACACGACAAGAGACCCAGTACTTC; clone_size: NA; v_call: TRBV2; j_call: TRBJ2-5; d_call: NA
cdr3_aa: CASNRAGSNQPQHF; cdr3_nt: TGTGCCAGCAATCGGGCGGGAAGCAATCAGCCCCAGCATTTT; clone_size: NA; v_call: TRBV6-1; j_call: TRBJ1-5; d_call: NA
cdr3_aa: CASSAGNQPQHF; cdr3_nt: TGCGCCAGCAGTGCCGGCAATCAGCCCCAGCATTTT; clone_size: NA; v_call: TRBV10-2; j_call: TRBJ1-5; d_call: NA
cdr3_aa: CASSAGNYEQYF; cdr3_nt: TGTGCCAGCAGTGCCGGGAACTACGAGCAGTACTTC; clone_size: NA; v_call: TRBV27; j_call: TRBJ2-7; d_call: NA
cdr3_aa: CASSIPGMASGYTF; cdr3_nt: TGTGCCAGCAGTATCCCAGGGATGGCTTCTGGCTACACCTTC; clone_size: few; v_call: TRBV28; j_call: TRBJ1-2; d_call: NA
cdr3_aa: CATSRVSGSYEQYF; cdr3_nt: TGTGCCACCAGCAGAGTAAGCGGGAGCTACGAGCAGTACTTC; clone_size: NA; v_call: TRBV15; j_call: TRBJ2-7; d_call: TRBD2
cdr3_aa: CASSRTGQLSGNTIYF; cdr3_nt: TGTGCCAGCAGCCGTACAGGGCAGCTTTCTGGAAACACCATATATTTT; clone_size: NA; v_call: TRBV9; j_call: TRBJ1-3; d_call: NA
cdr3_aa: CASSQGQPNEKLFF; cdr3_nt: TGCGCCAGCAGCCAGGGACAGCCAAATGAAAAACTGTTTTTT; clone_size: NA; v_call: TRBV5-1; j_call: TRBJ1-4; d_call: TRBD1
cdr3_aa: CASGLGHDYEQYF; cdr3_nt: TGTGCTAGTGGTCTCGGACACGATTACGAGCAGTACTTC; clone_size: NA; v_call: TRBV12-5; j_call: TRBJ2-7; d_call: NA
cdr3_aa: CASSESLTAPRGYTF; cdr3_nt: TGTGCCAGCAGTGAATCCCTGACAGCGCCTAGAGGCTACACCTTC; clone_size: NA; v_call: TRBV25-1; j_call: TRBJ1-2; d_call: NA
cdr3_aa: CASSYWGANYGYTF; cdr3_nt: TGTGCCAGCAGTTACTGGGGAGCTAACTATGGCTACACCTTC; clone_size: NA; v_call: TRBV6-5; j_call: TRBJ1-2; d_call: NA
cdr3_aa: CAWSQGFGNTIYF; cdr3_nt: TGTGCCTGGAGCCAGGGTTTTGGAAACACCATATATTTT; clone_size: NA; v_call: TRBV30; j_call: TRBJ1-3; d_call: NA
cdr3_aa: CASSLDVRPPYGYTF; cdr3_nt: TGTGCCAGCAGCTTAGATGTCCGTCCCCCCTATGGCTACACCTTC; clone_size: NA; v_call: TRBV11-2; j_call: TRBJ1-2; d_call: NA
cdr3_aa: CASSPVDNEQFF; cdr3_nt: TGTGCCAGCAGCCCTGTAGACAATGAGCAGTTCTTC; clone_size: once; v_call: TRBV7-9; j_call: TRBJ2-1; d_call: NA
cdr3_aa: CASRIQGAVTQYF; cdr3_nt: TGTGCCAGCAGGATACAGGGGGCAGTGACCCAGTACTTC; clone_size: few; v_call: TRBV6-6; j_call: TRBJ2-5; d_call: TRBD1
cdr3_aa: CSVDRGSSRYGYTF; cdr3_nt: TGCAGCGTTGACCGGGGTTCGAGTCGGTATGGCTACACCTTC; clone_size: few; v_call: TRBV29-1; j_call: TRBJ1-2; d_call: NA
cdr3_aa: CAWSGLNRDSLYNEQFF; cdr3_nt: TGTGCCTGGAGTGGATTAAACCGGGACAGTCTCTACAATGAGCAGTTCTTC; clone_size: few; v_call: TRBV30; j_call: TRBJ2-1; d_call: TRBD1
cdr3_aa: CASSLASDTQYF; cdr3_nt: TGTGCCAGCAGCTTGGCTTCCGATACGCAGTATTTT; clone_size: NA; v_call: TRBV7-8; j_call: TRBJ2-3; d_call: NA
cdr3_aa: CASSAPTSAGGGSTDTQYF; cdr3_nt: TGTGCCAGCAGCGCCCCGACTAGCGCAGGGGGTGGAAGCACAGATACGCAGTATTTT; clone_size: NA; v_call: TRBV9; j_call: TRBJ2-3; d_call: NA
cdr3_aa: CASRRDRGRHEQYF; cdr3_nt: TGTGCCAGCAGACGGGACAGGGGGCGACACGAGCAGTACTTC; clone_size: NA; v_call: TRBV7-9; j_call: TRBJ2-7; d_call: TRBD1
cdr3_aa: CAITLTGSYGYTF; cdr3_nt: TGTGCCATCACCCTCACAGGATCCTATGGCTACACCTTC; clone_size: few; v_call: TRBV28; j_call: TRBJ1-2; d_call: NA
cdr3_aa: CASSPGQGVNTGELFF; cdr3_nt: TGTGCCAGCAGCCCAGGACAGGGAGTGAACACCGGGGAGCTGTTTTTT; clone_size: NA; v_call: TRBV28; j_call: TRBJ2-2; d_call: TRBD1
cdr3_aa: CSVASGSRYEQYF; cdr3_nt: TGCAGCGTCGCTAGCGGGAGCAGGTACGAGCAGTACTTC; clone_size: NA; v_call: TRBV29-1; j_call: TRBJ2-7; d_call: TRBD2
cdr3_aa: CASSPSGRATNEQFF; cdr3_nt: TGTGCCAGCAGTCCTAGCGGGAGGGCCACGAATGAGCAGTTCTTC; clone_size: NA; v_call: TRBV28; j_call: TRBJ2-1; d_call: TRBD2
cdr3_aa: CASSKFNPGTENEKLFF; cdr3_nt: TGTGCCAGCAGTAAGTTCAACCCCGGGACAGAAAATGAAAAACTGTTTTTT; clone_size: NA; v_call: TRBV27; j_call: TRBJ1-4; d_call: TRBD1
cdr3_aa: CASSSRTDEAFF; cdr3_nt: TGTGCCAGCAGCTCCCGGACAGATGAAGCTTTCTTT; clone_size: NA; v_call: TRBV9; j_call: TRBJ1-1; d_call: NA
cdr3_aa: CSARDSEAFF; cdr3_nt: TGCAGCGCCCGGGACAGCGAAGCTTTCTTT; clone_size: NA; v_call: TRBV29-1; j_call: TRBJ1-1; d_call: TRBD1
cdr3_aa: CASSGGGGQGNTEAFF; cdr3_nt: TGTGCCAGCAGTGGAGGGGGGGGTCAAGGGAACACTGAAGCTTTCTTT; clone_size: few; v_call: TRBV2; j_call: TRBJ1-1; d_call: NA
cdr3_aa: CASSRLRYEQYF; cdr3_nt: TGTGCCAGCAGCCGCCTACGCTACGAGCAGTACTTC; clone_size: NA; v_call: TRBV5-8; j_call: TRBJ2-7; d_call: NA
cdr3_aa: CASSPNDRVNTEAFF; cdr3_nt: TGTGCCAGCAGTCCTAACGACAGAGTGAACACTGAAGCTTTCTTT; clone_size: NA; v_call: TRBV28; j_call: TRBJ1-1; d_call: NA